The 14 T cell receptor beta chains listed next were all sequenced from one sample in a study of circulating and synovial CD4+ cells in juvenile arthritis. Clones were read by immunoSEQ multiplex PCR, and TCRdb kept only the in-frame ones, dropping some. The sample carries about 1,400 clones, over 75% recorded once. The material sequenced was HLA-DR+ CD4+ T cells from blood. Subset given: circulating pathogenic-like lymphocytes, sorted as HLA-DR+CD14-CD3+CD4+CD25low/- blood T cells. The source of these receptors is a human donor with juvenile idiopathic arthritis.

The V and J genes are TRBV9 and TRBJ2-3; D possibly corresponds to TRBD2 (6 bases). This CDR3 contains 14 residues. Deletions cut 0 bases from V and 3 bases from J, with 8 bases between. In germline, CDR1 is SGDLS, CDR2 YYNGEE. The CDR3 spells CASSVAGETDTQYF. As DNA, the CDR3 is TGTGCCAGCAGCGTAGCGGGAGAGACAGATACGCAGTATTTT. Full variable domain (missing parts from reference TRBV9 and TRBJ2-3): DSGVTQTPKHLITATGQRVTLRCSPRSGDLSVYWYQQSLDQGLQFLIQYYNGEERAKGNILERFSAQQFPDLHSELNLSSLELGDSALYFCASSVAGETDTQYFGPGTRLTVL.

The genes are TRBV28 and TRBJ2-1; D is unclear. V dropped 5 bases and J dropped 6 bases, with 14 bases sitting between them. This CDR3 spans 14 amino acids. Per the germline V gene, CDR1 is MDHEN and CDR2 is SYDVKM. In DNA form, the CDR3 reads TGTGCCAGCAGTGCCTCGGTATATTCCAATGAGCAGTTCTTC. Translated: CASSASVYSNEQFF.

This sequence joins TRBV19 and TRBJ1-1, with TRBD1 as a possible D gene (6 bases). V was clipped by 0 bases and J by 6 bases, with 8 bases between them. This CDR3 comprises 13 residues. Germline CDR1 LNHDA, CDR2 SQIVND (reference sequence). The CDR3 nucleotides are TGTGCCAGTAGTATAGACAGGGGCCCTGAAGCTTTCTTT. Protein product: CASSIDRGPEAFF.

This rearrangement joins TRBV5-4 to TRBJ2-3, with D possibly TRBD2 on 5 matching bases. V lost 3 bases and J lost 0, with 8 bases in between. Germline values: CDR1 SGHNT, CDR2 YYREEE (reference sequence). There are 14 residues in the CDR3. In nucleotides, the CDR3 is TGTGCCAGCAGCTGGAGGTGGAGCACAGATACGCAGTATTTT. The encoded protein is CASSWRWSTDTQYF.

This clone was seen just once. The J gene is TRBJ1-1, the V gene TRBV7-9; possibly TRBD1 for D (5 bases). There are 14 residues in the CDR3. V gave up 5 bases and J gave up 0 bases, with 10 bases separating them. CDR1 SEHNR and CDR2 FQNEAQ come from the germline V gene (reference sequence). CDR3 in amino acids: CASSPGHLNTEAFF. In nucleotides, the CDR3 is TGTGCCAGCAGCCCCGGACATCTGAACACTGAAGCTTTCTTT.

This clone has a single count. The chain combines TRBV29-1 with TRBJ1-3; tentative D call: TRBD1 (6 bases). Per germline, CDR1 SQVTM and CDR2 ANQGSEA. CDR3 length: 14 amino acids. V lost 4 bases to trimming and J lost 3 bases, with 13 bases between them. CDR3 amino acids: CSVGGGSGGNTIYF. In DNA, the CDR3 is TGCAGCGTTGGAGGGGGATCGGGTGGAAACACCATATATTTT.

The chain joins TRBV7-2 to TRBJ1-5; TRBD1 agrees at 12 bases. This CDR3 comprises 18 residues. The junction had 10 bases not matched to a gene; V was cut back by 5 bases and J by 2 bases. From germline, CDR1 is SGHTA and CDR2 FQGNSA. The CDR3 loop is CASSPRGQGALGNQPQHF. CDR3 bases: TGTGCCAGCAGCCCCCGGGGACAGGGGGCGCTGGGCAATCAGCCCCAGCATTTT.

Concerning this clone itself: The junction departs from the called germline gene at one end, perhaps through a read error. The same CDR3 also results from other DNA sequences found in this sample. The chain is built from TRBV6-1 and TRBJ1-6; perhaps TRBD1 as D (6 bases). CDR1 MNHNS and CDR2 SASEGT come from the germline V gene. This CDR3 contains 15 residues. CDR3 DNA: TGTGCCAGCAGTGATAGGACAGTTTACAATTCCCCCCTCCACTTT. Its protein product is CASSDRTVYNSPLHF.

This clone was observed a single time. The chain couples TRBV2 to TRBJ1-1; 7 bases fit TRBD1. Germline values: CDR1 SNHLY, CDR2 FYNNEI. V lost 4 bases and J lost 2; bases outside the gene matches: 4. The length of the CDR3 is 14 residues. The CDR3 sequence is CASSAWDSNTEAFF. The DNA for the CDR3 is TGTGCCAGCAGTGCCTGGGACAGCAACACTGAAGCTTTCTTT.

For this clone: Additional DNA sequences in this sample encode the identical CDR3. V and J are TRBV7-2 and TRBJ1-6, with 9 bases that match TRBD1. The V and J ends lost 5 bases and 5 bases, in that order; junction bases with no gene match: 7. Germline assignment: CDR1 SGHTA and CDR2 FQGNSA. The CDR3 sequence is 16 residues long. In nucleotides, the CDR3 is TGTGCCAGCAGCCCCCGGACAGGGGAGGATAATTCACCCCTCCACTTT. Its protein is CASSPRTGEDNSPLHF.

The V call is TRBV28, the J call TRBJ1-2; 10 bases match TRBD1. V gave up 3 bases and J gave up 8 bases; unmatched junction bases: 6. Germline CDR1 reads MDHEN; CDR2 reads SYDVKM. This CDR3 is built from 14 residues. Here the CDR3 DNA reads TGTGCCAGCAGTTTGCTAGGGACAGGGGAAGGCTACACCTTC. Protein: CASSLLGTGEGYTF.

The chain uses TRBV7-2 and TRBJ1-2; tentatively, D is TRBD1 (5 bases). CDR1 SGHTA and CDR2 FQGNSA come from the germline V gene. Trimming pared 2 bases from V and 7 bases from J, leaving 14 bases between. The CDR3 sequence is 14 residues long. The CDR3 here is CASSLTRQGGGYTF. The CDR3 DNA follows: TGTGCCAGCAGCTTAACGAGGCAGGGAGGTGGCTACACCTTC. Combining the CDR3 with reference TRBV7-2 and TRBJ1-2 gives the whole variable domain GAGVSQSPSNKVTEKGKDVELRCDPISGHTALYWYRQSLGQGLEFLIYFQGNSAPDKSGLPSDRFSAERTGGSVSTLTIQRTQQEDSAVYLCASSLTRQGGGYTFGSGTRLTVV.

The chain employs TRBV2 and TRBJ1-5; D uncertain. Deletions cut 2 bases from V and 6 bases from J, with 2 bases between. The CDR3 spans 11 residues. Germline V gene lookup returns CDR1 SNHLY and CDR2 FYNNEI. As DNA, the CDR3 is TGTGCCAGCAGTGAACGTCAGCCCCAGCATTTT. Protein product: CASSERQPQHF.

The chain is built from TRBV10-1 and TRBJ1-4, with D possibly being TRBD1 (6 bases). The CDR3 runs to 12 residues. V shed 3 bases and J shed 8 bases, with 7 bases lying between them. Germline CDR1 is WNHNN and CDR2 is SYGVQD (reference sequence). CDR3 in amino acids: CASSDDREKLFF. The CDR3 DNA reads as TGCGCCAGCAGTGATGACAGGGAAAAACTGTTTTTT.